The 18 T cell receptor beta chains below come from one sample, sequenced in a study of blood T cell repertoires in COVID-19. Repertoires were generated with immunoSEQ multiplex PCR, while TCRdb's copy carries only in-frame clones and drops some. Here the sample spans around 100,000 clones, nearly 90% being singletons. Sequencing used peripheral blood. The source is an older woman with acute or convalescent COVID-19.

This chain links TRBV5-1 with TRBJ2-1; 7 bases map to TRBD2. CDR3 size: 14 residues. Germline assignment: CDR1 SGHRS and CDR2 YFSETQ. Trimming cost V 2 bases and J 8 bases; bases outside gene matches: 7. The CDR3 coding sequence is TGCGCCAGCAGCTTCGGCCAGGGAGGGGATGAGCAGTTCTTC. Translating gives CASSFGQGGDEQFF.

The gene calls are TRBV5-1 and TRBJ2-1, with 8 bases lining up with TRBD2. J gave up 6 bases and V 5 bases, and 16 bases lay outside the gene matches. Germline V gene sequence: CDR1 SGHRS, CDR2 YFSETQ. This CDR3 spans 17 amino acids. The CDR3 DNA sequence: TGCGCCAGCAGTCGATACGTAACAGCGGGAGCGGGCAATGAGCAGTTCTTC. Residues: CASSRYVTAGAGNEQFF.

This clone was seen only once. This sequence joins TRBV9 and TRBJ2-2; 9 bases map to TRBD1. V trimming: 4 bases; J trimming: 4 bases; junction bases outside the gene matches: 2. The CDR3 covers 14 residues. Germline CDR1 SGDLS, CDR2 YYNGEE. The CDR3 sequence is CASSRTGVTGELFF. CDR3 coding DNA: TGTGCCAGCAGCCGGACAGGGGTCACCGGGGAGCTGTTTTTT.

The V gene is TRBV5-1, the J gene TRBJ1-6, with no clear D. The V end lost 4 bases, the J end lost 5 bases, and 16 bases lay between the germline ends. Germline values: CDR1 SGHRS, CDR2 YFSETQ. There are 16 residues in the CDR3. The CDR3 nucleotides are TGCGCCAGCAGCCCTTCCGGGAGAACTAATAATTCACCCCTCCACTTT. This translates into CASSPSGRTNNSPLHF.

This chain connects TRBV5-1 to TRBJ2-7, with 7 bases that match TRBD2. Germline CDR1 and CDR2: SGHRS and YFSETQ. The CDR3 is 15 amino acids. V was clipped by 0 bases and J by 4 bases; unmatched bases: 7. CDR3 region: CASSLASGTDYEQYF. Here the CDR3 DNA reads TGCGCCAGCAGCTTGGCCAGCGGGACTGATTACGAGCAGTACTTC.

The chain is built from TRBV7-9 and TRBJ2-1; perhaps TRBD2 as D (6 bases). Germline-derived CDR1 and CDR2 are SEHNR and FQNEAQ (reference sequence). V lost 3 bases to trimming and J lost 7 bases, with 13 bases between them. CDR3 length equals 14 residues. The CDR3 reads CASSLTGVGNEQFF. DNA for the CDR3: TGTGCCAGCAGCTTGACGGGAGTCGGAAATGAGCAGTTCTTC. Drawing the rest from reference TRBV7-9 and TRBJ2-1, the complete variable domain is DTGVSQNPRHKITKRGQNVTFRCDPISEHNRLYWYRQTLGQGPEFLTYFQNEAQLEKSRLLSDRFSAERPKGSFSTLEIQRTEQGDSAMYLCASSLTGVGNEQFFGPGTRLTVL.

The chain links TRBV27 to TRBJ1-2, with D unclear. The CDR3 contains 13 residues. The ends were cut back, 3 bases at V and 8 bases at J, with 13 bases in the middle. CDR1 is MNHEY and CDR2 is SMNVEV in the germline V gene (reference sequence). The CDR3 region is CASSLKPGEGYTF. The CDR3 bases are TGTGCCAGCAGTTTGAAGCCGGGAGAAGGCTACACCTTC.

The V and J genes are TRBV13 and TRBJ1-1, with 7 bases identical to TRBD1. J was trimmed by 13 bases and V by 5 bases; bases with no gene match: 13. From germline, CDR1 is PRHDT and CDR2 FYEKMQ (reference sequence). There are 13 residues in the CDR3. In DNA form, the CDR3 reads TGTGCCAGCAGCCTAAGAGGGGGCTCGAAAGTTTTCTTT. Amino acid sequence: CASSLRGGSKVFF.

This chain connects TRBV28 to TRBJ1-1; D is unresolved. Trimming removed 7 bases from V and 2 bases from J, with 14 bases in between. Germline lookup yields CDR1 MDHEN and CDR2 SYDVKM. CDR3 length: 14 residues. CDR3 nucleotide sequence: TGTGCCAGCATGCAACTGACACTCAACACTGAAGCTTTCTTT. The encoded protein is CASMQLTLNTEAFF. The whole variable domain, remainder taken from reference TRBV28 and TRBJ1-1, is DVKVTQSSRYLVKRTGEKVFLECVQDMDHENMFWYRQDPGLGLRLIYFSYDVKMKEKGDIPEGYSVSREKKERFSLILESASTNQTSMYLCASMQLTLNTEAFFGQGTRLTVV.

The chain carries TRBV2 and TRBJ1-5; D is uncertain. This CDR3 contains 15 residues. The germline V gene has CDR1 SNHLY and CDR2 FYNNEI. V was trimmed by 3 bases and J by 1 base, leaving 10 bases between them. CDR3 bases: TGTGCCAGCAGTGACAGGACGGGAAGCAATCAGCCCCAGCATTTT. It codes for CASSDRTGSNQPQHF.

This chain links TRBV5-1 with TRBJ2-1; TRBD2 aligns across 9 bases. The CDR3 runs 19 residues. V lost 0 bases to trimming and J lost 4 bases; unmatched junction nucleotides: 14. CDR1 is SGHRS, CDR2 YFSETQ, per germline. The DNA for the CDR3 is TGCGCCAGCAGCTTGGTGGGTATTATCGGACTAGCGACTTACAATGAGCAGTTCTTC. Encoded protein: CASSLVGIIGLATYNEQFF.

This chain joins TRBV5-1 and TRBJ2-2; 10 positions agree with TRBD2. Trimming removed 4 bases from V and 0 bases from J; junction bases left unmatched: 15. The CDR3 is made up of 20 amino acids. Germline lookup yields CDR1 SGHRS and CDR2 YFSETQ. CDR3 residues: CASSRRASGRHVTNTGELFF. In DNA, the CDR3 is TGCGCCAGCAGCCGGCGGGCTAGCGGGAGACACGTAACGAACACCGGGGAGCTGTTTTTT.

V usage is TRBV4-1 and J usage is TRBJ2-1, with TRBD1 as a possible D gene (5 bases). CDR3 size: 15 residues. CDR1 MGHRA and CDR2 YSYEKL come from the germline V gene. V gave up 4 bases and J gave up 9 bases, with 19 bases separating them. CDR3 coding DNA: TGCGCCAGCAGCCCCCAGCCGGCAGGGTTTACTGAGCAGTTCTTC. Encoded protein: CASSPQPAGFTEQFF.

The chain is built from TRBV28 and TRBJ1-4, with no clear D. V was shortened by 3 bases and J by 7 bases, with 9 bases between the two germline ends. The CDR3 covers 13 residues. Germline lookup yields CDR1 MDHEN and CDR2 SYDVKM. Here the CDR3 reads CASSFVGSEKLFF. CDR3 bases: TGTGCCAGCAGTTTTGTAGGGAGTGAAAAACTGTTTTTT.

The rearrangement joins TRBV5-4 to TRBJ1-2; 10 nucleotides line up with TRBD1. V gave up 3 bases and J gave up 6 bases; unmatched junction bases: 8. From germline, CDR1 is SGHNT and CDR2 YYREEE (reference sequence). CDR3 length equals 15 residues. CDR3 nucleotides: TGTGCCAGCAGCTCATGGGACAGGGGACCCCATGGCTACACCTTC. Its protein product is CASSSWDRGPHGYTF.

This clone was seen just once. V usage is TRBV13 and J usage is TRBJ2-1; 10 bases match TRBD2. CDR1 and CDR2 (germline): PRHDT, FYEKMQ (reference sequence). The CDR3 contains 15 residues. The V segment lost 5 bases and the J segment 8 bases; nucleotides outside the gene matches: 9. Written as DNA, the CDR3 is TGTGCCAGCAGCCCCCGAGCGGGAGGGGCGGATGAGCAGTTCTTC. Translation: CASSPRAGGADEQFF.

This CDR3 reads CSGGQGGPWKQYF. The CDR3 nucleotides read TGCAGCGGTGGACAGGGAGGGCCCTGGAAGCAGTACTTC. The J gene is TRBJ2-7, the V gene TRBV29-1; weak D call: TRBD1 (8 bases). The CDR3 spans 13 residues. Deletions cut 7 bases from V and 8 bases from J, with 21 bases between. Germline V lookup: CDR1 SQVTM, CDR2 ANQGSEA.

The gene calls are TRBV28 and TRBJ2-4, with 9 bases aligning to TRBD2. The CDR3 is made up of 17 amino acids. The V gene's germline CDR1 is MDHEN and CDR2 SYDVKM. Unmatched junction bases numbered 10, after V lost 7 bases and J lost 0 bases. The CDR3 reads CASNGGRAGLAKNIQYF. As DNA, the CDR3 is TGTGCCAGCAACGGCGGGAGGGCCGGGCTAGCCAAAAACATTCAGTACTTC.